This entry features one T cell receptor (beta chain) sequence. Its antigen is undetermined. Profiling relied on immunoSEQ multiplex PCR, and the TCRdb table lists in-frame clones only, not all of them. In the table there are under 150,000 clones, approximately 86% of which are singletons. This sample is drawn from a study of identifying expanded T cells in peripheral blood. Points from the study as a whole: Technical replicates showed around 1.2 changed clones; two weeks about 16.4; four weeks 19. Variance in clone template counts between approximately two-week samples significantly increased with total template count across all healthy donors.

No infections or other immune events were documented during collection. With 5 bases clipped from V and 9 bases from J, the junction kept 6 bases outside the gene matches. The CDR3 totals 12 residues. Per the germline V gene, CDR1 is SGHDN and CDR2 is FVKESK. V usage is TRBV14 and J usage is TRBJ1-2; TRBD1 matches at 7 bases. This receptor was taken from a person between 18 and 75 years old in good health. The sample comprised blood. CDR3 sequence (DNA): TGTGCCAGCAGCGCGGACAGGTCCCGCTACACCTTC. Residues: CASSADRSRYTF.